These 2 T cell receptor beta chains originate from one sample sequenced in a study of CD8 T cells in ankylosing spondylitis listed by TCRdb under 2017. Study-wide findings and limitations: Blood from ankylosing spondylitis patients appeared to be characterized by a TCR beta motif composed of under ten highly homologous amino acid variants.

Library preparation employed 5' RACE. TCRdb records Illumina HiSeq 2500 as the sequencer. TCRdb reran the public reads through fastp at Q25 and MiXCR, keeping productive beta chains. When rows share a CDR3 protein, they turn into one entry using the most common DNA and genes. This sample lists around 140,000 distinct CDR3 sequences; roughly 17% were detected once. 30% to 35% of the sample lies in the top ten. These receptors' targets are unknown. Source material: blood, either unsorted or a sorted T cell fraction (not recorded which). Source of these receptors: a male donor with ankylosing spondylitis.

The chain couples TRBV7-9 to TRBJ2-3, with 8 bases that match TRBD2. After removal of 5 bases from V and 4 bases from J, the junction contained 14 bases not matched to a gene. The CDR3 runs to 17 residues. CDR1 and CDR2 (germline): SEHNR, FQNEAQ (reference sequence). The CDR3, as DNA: TGTGCCAGCAGCCAGGAGACTAGCGAGGGACCGGCAGATACGCAGTATTTT. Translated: CASSQETSEGPADTQYF.

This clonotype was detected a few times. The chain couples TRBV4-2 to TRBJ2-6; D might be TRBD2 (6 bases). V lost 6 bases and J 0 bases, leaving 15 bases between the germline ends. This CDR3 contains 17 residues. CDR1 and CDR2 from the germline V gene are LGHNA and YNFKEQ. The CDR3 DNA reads TGTGCCAGCAGTCTCGGGAGCTCGAGCTCTGGGGCCAACGTCCTGACTTTC. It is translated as CASSLGSSSSGANVLTF.